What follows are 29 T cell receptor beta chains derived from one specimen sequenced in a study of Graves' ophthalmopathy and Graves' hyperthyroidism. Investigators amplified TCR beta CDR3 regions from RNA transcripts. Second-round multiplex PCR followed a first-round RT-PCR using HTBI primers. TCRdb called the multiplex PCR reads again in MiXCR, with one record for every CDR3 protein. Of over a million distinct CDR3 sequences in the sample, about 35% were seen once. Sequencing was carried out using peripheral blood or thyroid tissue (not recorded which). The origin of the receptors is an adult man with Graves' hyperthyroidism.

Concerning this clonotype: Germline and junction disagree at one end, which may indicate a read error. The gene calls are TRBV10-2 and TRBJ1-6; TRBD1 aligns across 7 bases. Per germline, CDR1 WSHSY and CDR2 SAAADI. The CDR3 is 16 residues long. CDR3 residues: CASQGELAQGSSPLHF. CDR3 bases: TGTGCCAGCCAAGGGGAACTCGCACAGGGGAGTTCACCCCTCCACTTT.

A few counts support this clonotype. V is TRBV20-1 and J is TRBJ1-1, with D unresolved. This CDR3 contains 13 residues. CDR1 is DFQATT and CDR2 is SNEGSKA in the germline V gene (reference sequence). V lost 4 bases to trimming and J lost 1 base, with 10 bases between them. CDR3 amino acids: CSAIGSANTEAFF. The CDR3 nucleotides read TGCAGTGCTATAGGGTCCGCGAACACTGAAGCTTTCTTT.

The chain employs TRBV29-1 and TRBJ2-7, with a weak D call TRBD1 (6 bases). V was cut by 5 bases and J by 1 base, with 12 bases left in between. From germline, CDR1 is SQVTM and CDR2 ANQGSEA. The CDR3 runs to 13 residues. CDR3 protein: CSVRLQGSYEQYF. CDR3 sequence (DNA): TGCAGCGTTCGACTGCAGGGGTCCTACGAGCAGTACTTC.

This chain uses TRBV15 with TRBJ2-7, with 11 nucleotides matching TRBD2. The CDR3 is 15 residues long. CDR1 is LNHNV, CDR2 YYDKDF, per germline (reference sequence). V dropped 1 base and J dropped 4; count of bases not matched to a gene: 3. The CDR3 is CATSRATSGNYEQYF. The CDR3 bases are TGTGCCACCAGCAGAGCGACTAGCGGGAATTACGAGCAGTACTTC.

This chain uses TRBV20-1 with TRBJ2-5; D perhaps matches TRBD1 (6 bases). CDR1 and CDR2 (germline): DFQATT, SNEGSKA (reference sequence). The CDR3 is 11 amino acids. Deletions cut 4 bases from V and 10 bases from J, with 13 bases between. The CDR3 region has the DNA TGCAGTGCTACACAGGGTCGGGGCCAGTACTTC. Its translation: CSATQGRGQYF.

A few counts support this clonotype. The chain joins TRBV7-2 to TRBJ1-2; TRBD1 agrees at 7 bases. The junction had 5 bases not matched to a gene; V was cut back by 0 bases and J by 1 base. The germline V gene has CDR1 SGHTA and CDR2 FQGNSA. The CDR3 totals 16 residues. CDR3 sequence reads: CASSLAEGQFNYGYTF. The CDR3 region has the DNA TGTGCCAGCAGCTTAGCCGAGGGACAGTTTAACTATGGCTACACCTTC. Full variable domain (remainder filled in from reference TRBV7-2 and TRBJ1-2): GAGVSQSPSNKVTEKGKDVELRCDPISGHTALYWYRQSLGQGLEFLIYFQGNSAPDKSGLPSDRFSAERTGGSVSTLTIQRTQQEDSAVYLCASSLAEGQFNYGYTFGSGTRLTVV.

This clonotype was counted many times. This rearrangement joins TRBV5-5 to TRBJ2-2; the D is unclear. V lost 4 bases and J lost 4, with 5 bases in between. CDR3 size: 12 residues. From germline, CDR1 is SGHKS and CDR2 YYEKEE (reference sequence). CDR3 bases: TGTGCCAGCAGCCGTAGCACCGGGGAGCTGTTTTTT. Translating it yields CASSRSTGELFF.

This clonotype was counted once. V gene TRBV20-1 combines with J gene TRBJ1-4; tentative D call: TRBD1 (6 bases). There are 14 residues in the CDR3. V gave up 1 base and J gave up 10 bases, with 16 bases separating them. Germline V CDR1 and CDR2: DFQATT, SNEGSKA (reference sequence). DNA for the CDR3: TGCAGTGCTAGAGCACAGCCGGGGGCCGGAAAACTGTTTTTT. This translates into CSARAQPGAGKLFF.

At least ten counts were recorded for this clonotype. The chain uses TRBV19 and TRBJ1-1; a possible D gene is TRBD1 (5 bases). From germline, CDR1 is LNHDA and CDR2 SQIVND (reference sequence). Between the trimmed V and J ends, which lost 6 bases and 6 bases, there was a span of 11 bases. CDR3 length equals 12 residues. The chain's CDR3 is CASRLGEAEAFF. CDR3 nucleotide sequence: TGTGCCAGTAGGTTGGGGGAGGCTGAAGCTTTCTTT.

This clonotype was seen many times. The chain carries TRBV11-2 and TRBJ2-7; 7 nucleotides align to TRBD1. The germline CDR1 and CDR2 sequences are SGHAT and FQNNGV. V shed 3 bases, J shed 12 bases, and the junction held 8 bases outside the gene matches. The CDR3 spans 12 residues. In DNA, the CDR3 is TGTGCCAGCAGCTTGGGTGACAGGGCGTCGTACTTC. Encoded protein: CASSLGDRASYF.

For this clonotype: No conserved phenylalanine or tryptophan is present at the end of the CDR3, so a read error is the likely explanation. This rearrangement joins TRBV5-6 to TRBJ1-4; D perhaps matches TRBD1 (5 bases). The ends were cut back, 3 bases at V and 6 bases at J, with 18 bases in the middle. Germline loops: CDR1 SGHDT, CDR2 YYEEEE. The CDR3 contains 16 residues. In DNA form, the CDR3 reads TGTGCCAGCAGCTCAGGATCCGGGGGAGGAGATGAAAAACTGTTTCTT. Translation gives CASSSGSGGGDEKLFL.

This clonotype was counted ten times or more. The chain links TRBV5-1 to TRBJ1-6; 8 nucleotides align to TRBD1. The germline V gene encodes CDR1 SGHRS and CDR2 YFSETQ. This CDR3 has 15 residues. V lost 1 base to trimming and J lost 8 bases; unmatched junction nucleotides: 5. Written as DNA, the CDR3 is TGCGCCAGCAGCTTGAGGACAGGGCTCGATTCACCCCTCCACTTT. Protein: CASSLRTGLDSPLHF.

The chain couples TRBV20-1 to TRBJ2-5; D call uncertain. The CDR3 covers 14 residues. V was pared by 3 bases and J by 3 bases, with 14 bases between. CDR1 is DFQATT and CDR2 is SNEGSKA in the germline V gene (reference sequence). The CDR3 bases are TGCAGTGCTAGGATTGGGCAGGTTGAAGAGACCCAGTACTTC. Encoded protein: CSARIGQVEETQYF.

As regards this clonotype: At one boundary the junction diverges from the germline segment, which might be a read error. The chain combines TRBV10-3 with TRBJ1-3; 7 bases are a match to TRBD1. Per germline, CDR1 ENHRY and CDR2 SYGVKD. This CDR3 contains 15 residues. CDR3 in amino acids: CASSSPTGVGNTIYF. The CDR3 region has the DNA TGTGCCAGCAGTTCCCCCACAGGGGTTGGAAACACCATATATTTT.

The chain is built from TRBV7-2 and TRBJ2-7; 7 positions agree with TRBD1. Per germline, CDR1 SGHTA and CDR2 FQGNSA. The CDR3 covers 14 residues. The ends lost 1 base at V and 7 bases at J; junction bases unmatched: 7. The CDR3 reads CASSLGRGFQEQYF. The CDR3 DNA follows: TGTGCCAGCAGCTTAGGCAGGGGGTTCCAAGAGCAGTACTTC.

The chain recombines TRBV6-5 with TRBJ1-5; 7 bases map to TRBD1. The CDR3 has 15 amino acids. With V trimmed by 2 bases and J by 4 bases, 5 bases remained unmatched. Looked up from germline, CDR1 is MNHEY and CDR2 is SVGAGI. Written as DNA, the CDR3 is TGTGCCAGCAGTTACGAAGACAGGGCTAATCAGCCCCAGCATTTT. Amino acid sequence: CASSYEDRANQPQHF.

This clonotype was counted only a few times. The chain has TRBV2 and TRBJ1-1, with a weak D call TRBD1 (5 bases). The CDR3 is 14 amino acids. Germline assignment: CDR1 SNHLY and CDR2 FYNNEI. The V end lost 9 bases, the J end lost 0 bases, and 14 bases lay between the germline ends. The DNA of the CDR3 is TGTGCCAGAGAACCGGGACTGATGAACACTGAAGCTTTCTTT. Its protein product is CAREPGLMNTEAFF.

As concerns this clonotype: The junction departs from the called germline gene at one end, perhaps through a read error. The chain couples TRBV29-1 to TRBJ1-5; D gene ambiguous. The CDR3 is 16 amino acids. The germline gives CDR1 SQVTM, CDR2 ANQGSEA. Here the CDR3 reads CSVEVYGGGNNQSQHF. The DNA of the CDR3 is TGCAGCGTTGAAGTCTACGGTGGTGGGAACAATCAGTCCCAGCATTTT. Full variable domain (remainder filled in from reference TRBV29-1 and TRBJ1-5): SAVISQKPSRDICQRGTSLTIQCQVDSQVTMMFWYRQQPGQSLTLIATANQGSEATYESGFVIDKFPISRPNLTFSTLTVSNMSPEDSSIYLCSVEVYGGGNNQSQHFGDGTRLSIL.

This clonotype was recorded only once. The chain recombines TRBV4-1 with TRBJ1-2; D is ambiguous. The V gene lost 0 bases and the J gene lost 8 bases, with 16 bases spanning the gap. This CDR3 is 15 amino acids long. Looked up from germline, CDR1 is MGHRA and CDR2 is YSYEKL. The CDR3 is CASSQDPSGVEGYTF. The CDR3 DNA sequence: TGCGCCAGCAGCCAAGACCCTTCCGGAGTTGAGGGCTACACCTTC.

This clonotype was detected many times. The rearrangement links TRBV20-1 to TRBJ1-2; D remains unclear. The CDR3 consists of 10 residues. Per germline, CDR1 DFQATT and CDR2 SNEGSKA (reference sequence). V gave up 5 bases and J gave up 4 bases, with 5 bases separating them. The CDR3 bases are TGCAGTGCTCTTAGCTATGGCTACACCTTC. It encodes CSALSYGYTF.

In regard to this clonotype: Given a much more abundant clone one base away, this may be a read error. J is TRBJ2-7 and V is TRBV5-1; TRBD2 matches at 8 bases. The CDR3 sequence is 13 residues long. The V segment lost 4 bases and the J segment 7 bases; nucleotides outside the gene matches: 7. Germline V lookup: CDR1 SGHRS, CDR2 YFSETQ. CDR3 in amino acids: CASSTSGPEEQYF. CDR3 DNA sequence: TGCGCCAGCAGCACTAGCGGCCCGGAAGAGCAGTACTTC.

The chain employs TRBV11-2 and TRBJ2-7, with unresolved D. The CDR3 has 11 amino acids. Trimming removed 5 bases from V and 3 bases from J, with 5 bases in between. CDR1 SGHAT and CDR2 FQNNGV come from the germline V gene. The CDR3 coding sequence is TGTGCCAGCAGCAAATTCTACGAGCAGTACTTC. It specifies CASSKFYEQYF.

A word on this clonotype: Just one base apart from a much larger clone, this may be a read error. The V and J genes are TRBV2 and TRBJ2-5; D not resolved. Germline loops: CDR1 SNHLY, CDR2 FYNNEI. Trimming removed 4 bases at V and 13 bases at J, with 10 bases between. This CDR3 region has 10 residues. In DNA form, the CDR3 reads TGTGCCAGCAGTGCATGGGCTACGTACTTC. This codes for CASSAWATYF.

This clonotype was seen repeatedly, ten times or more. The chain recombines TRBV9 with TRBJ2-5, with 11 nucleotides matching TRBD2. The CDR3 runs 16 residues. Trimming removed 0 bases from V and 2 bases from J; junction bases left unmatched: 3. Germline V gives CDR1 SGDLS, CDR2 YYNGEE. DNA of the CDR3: TGTGCCAGCAGCGTAGGTTCTAGCGGGAGGCAAGAGACCCAGTACTTC. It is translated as CASSVGSSGRQETQYF.

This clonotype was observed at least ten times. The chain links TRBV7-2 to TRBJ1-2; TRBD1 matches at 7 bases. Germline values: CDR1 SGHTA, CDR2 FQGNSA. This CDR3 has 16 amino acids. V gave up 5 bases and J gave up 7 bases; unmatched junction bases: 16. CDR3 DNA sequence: TGTGCCAGCAGCCAAGATTACAGGGGTGGGATGGGTGGCTACACCTTC. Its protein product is CASSQDYRGGMGGYTF.

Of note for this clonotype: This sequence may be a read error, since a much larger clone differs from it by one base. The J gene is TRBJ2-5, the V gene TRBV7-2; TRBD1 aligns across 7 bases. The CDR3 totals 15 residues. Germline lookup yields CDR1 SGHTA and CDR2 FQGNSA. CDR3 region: CASSYRGGEGETQYF. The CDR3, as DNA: TGCGCCAGCAGCTACAGGGGTGGAGAGGGAGAGACCCAGTACTTC.

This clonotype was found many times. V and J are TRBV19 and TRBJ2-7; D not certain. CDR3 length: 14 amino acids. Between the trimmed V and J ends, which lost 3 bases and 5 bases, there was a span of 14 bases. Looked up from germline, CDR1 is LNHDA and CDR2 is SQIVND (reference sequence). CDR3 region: CASSILDGRDEQYF. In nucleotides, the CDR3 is TGTGCCAGTAGTATCCTCGACGGTCGCGACGAGCAGTACTTC.

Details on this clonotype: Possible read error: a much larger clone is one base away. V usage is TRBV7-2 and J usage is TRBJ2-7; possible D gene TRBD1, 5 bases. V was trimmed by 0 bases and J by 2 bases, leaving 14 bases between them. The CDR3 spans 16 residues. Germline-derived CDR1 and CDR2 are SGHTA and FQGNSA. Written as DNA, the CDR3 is TGTGCCAGCAGCTTAGCGGTGGGCAGGGCAACCTACGAGCAGTACTTC. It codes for CASSLAVGRATYEQYF.

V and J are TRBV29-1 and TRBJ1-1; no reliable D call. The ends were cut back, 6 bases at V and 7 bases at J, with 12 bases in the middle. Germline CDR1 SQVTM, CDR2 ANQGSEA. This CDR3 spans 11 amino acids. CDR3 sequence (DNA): TGCAGCGTAAGGCCCGGGTATGAAGCTTTCTTT. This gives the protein CSVRPGYEAFF.